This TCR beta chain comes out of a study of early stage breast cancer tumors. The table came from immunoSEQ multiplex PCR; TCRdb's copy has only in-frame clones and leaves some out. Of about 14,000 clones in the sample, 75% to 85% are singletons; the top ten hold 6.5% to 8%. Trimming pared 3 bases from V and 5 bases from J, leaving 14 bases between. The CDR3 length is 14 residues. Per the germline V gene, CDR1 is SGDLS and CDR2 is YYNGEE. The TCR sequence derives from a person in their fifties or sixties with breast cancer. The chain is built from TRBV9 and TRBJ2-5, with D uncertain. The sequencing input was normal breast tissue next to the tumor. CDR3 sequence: CASSEEGTWETQYF. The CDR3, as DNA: TGTGCCAGCAGCGAGGAAGGTACGTGGGAGACCCAGTACTTC.